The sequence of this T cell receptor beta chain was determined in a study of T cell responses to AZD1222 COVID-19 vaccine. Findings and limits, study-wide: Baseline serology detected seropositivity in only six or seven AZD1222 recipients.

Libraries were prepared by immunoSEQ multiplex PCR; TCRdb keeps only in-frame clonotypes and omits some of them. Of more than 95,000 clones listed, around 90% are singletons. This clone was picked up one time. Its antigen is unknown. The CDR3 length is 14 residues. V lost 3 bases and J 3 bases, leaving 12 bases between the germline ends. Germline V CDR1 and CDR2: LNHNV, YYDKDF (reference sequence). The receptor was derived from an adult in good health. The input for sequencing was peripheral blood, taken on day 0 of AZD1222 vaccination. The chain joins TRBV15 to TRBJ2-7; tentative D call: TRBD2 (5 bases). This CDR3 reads CATSRRRDGYEQYF. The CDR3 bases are TGTGCCACCAGCAGGAGACGGGATGGCTACGAGCAGTACTTC.